This T cell receptor (beta chain) is drawn from a study of identical twins. The germline gives CDR1 SNHLY, CDR2 FYNNEI. The V gene lost 7 bases and the J gene lost 7 bases, with 16 bases spanning the gap. The CDR3 has 13 amino acids. This clonotype came up a few times. No antigen is known for it. MiXCR was run by TCRdb on the 5' RACE reads, yielding one entry per CDR3 protein. The table has a few hundred thousand distinct CDR3 sequences, 7.5% to 9.5% seen once; the top ten hold around 7.1%. Study observations and caveats: Modelling underestimated the level of out-of-frame TCR alpha sharing observed in monozygotic twins. Researchers reported excess low generation probability among twin-shared out-of-frame alpha sequences. The study reached conclusions through statistical analysis that was cross-sectional, not following the same donors.

The data also belong to a second study, concerning yellow fever vaccine responses in identical twins. That source reports: Reported findings indicate that twins' vaccine T cell responses seemed partially convergent, partially personalized.

The specimen was CD8+ T cells sorted from blood. V and J are TRBV2 and TRBJ2-5, with D perhaps matching TRBD2 (5 bases). This clonotype was obtained from a woman younger than 35 in good health. CDR3 nucleotides: TGTGCCAGCATGGAGGTATACTCGGTGACCCAGTACTTC. Its protein is CASMEVYSVTQYF.